This is a list of T cell receptor beta chains from one sample in a study of T-cell memory formation after mild COVID-19. In TCRdb, the 5' RACE reads were re-called with MiXCR into one record per CDR3 protein. The sample lists hundreds of thousands of distinct CDR3 sequences; roughly 18% were seen once. Sequencing was carried out using PBMCs or a T cell subset sorted from them (not recorded which). All receptors derive from an adult woman who had mild COVID-19 (a few samples of this study predate the infection). Cell type and time point are not known. Each CDR3 is given with its conserved first and last residue. Each record gives: CDR3 protein, CDR3 DNA, D gene, clone size, J gene, V gene. D genes are given only for firm matches. Rows give clone size only sometimes, using once, few, many, or a class for an expanded clone.

CDR3 protein: CASSITGMTEAFF
CDR3 DNA: TGTGCCAGCAGCATCACAGGGATGACTGAAGCTTTCTTT
D gene: NA
clone size: NA
J gene: TRBJ1-1
V gene: TRBV3-1

CDR3 protein: CASCLAGGEQFF
CDR3 DNA: TGTGCCAGTTGCCTAGCGGGAGGTGAGCAGTTCTTC
D gene: TRBD2
clone size: NA
J gene: TRBJ2-1
V gene: TRBV28

CDR3 protein: CASSLRSNSPLHF
CDR3 DNA: TGCGCCAGCAGCTTGAGGAGTAATTCACCCCTCCACTTT
D gene: NA
clone size: few
J gene: TRBJ1-6
V gene: TRBV5-1

CDR3 protein: CASSPTLAGDYNEQFF
CDR3 DNA: TGTGCCAGCAGCCCGACACTAGCGGGAGACTACAATGAGCAGTTCTTC
D gene: TRBD2
clone size: NA
J gene: TRBJ2-1
V gene: TRBV7-3

CDR3 protein: CASLPGQQIYGYTF
CDR3 DNA: TGTGCCAGCCTTCCGGGACAGCAGATCTATGGCTACACCTTC
D gene: TRBD1
clone size: many
J gene: TRBJ1-2
V gene: TRBV5-5

CDR3 protein: CASSSHSPDEKLFF
CDR3 DNA: TGTGCCAGCAGTTCCCACAGTCCGGATGAAAAACTGTTTTTT
D gene: NA
clone size: NA
J gene: TRBJ1-4
V gene: TRBV12-3/TRBV12-4

CDR3 protein: CASRDGTLGANVLTF
CDR3 DNA: TGTGCCAGCAGGGACGGGACTCTGGGGGCCAACGTCCTGACTTTC
D gene: NA
clone size: few
J gene: TRBJ2-6
V gene: TRBV6-5

CDR3 protein: CASSPTGGRAEAFF
CDR3 DNA: TGTGCCAGCAGCCCTACAGGGGGCCGGGCTGAAGCTTTCTTT
D gene: TRBD1
clone size: NA
J gene: TRBJ1-1
V gene: TRBV7-8

CDR3 protein: CASSFHSQETQYF
CDR3 DNA: TGTGCCAGCAGCTTCCACAGCCAAGAGACCCAGTACTTC
D gene: NA
clone size: many
J gene: TRBJ2-5
V gene: TRBV7-9

CDR3 protein: CASSLVGLAPEQFF
CDR3 DNA: TGTGCCAGCAGCTTGGTGGGACTAGCACCTGAGCAGTTCTTC
D gene: TRBD2
clone size: few
J gene: TRBJ2-1
V gene: TRBV5-5

CDR3 protein: CASSLASSMYEQFF
CDR3 DNA: TGTGCCAGCAGCTTAGCGTCGAGTATGTATGAGCAGTTCTTC
D gene: NA
clone size: few
J gene: TRBJ2-1
V gene: TRBV7-2